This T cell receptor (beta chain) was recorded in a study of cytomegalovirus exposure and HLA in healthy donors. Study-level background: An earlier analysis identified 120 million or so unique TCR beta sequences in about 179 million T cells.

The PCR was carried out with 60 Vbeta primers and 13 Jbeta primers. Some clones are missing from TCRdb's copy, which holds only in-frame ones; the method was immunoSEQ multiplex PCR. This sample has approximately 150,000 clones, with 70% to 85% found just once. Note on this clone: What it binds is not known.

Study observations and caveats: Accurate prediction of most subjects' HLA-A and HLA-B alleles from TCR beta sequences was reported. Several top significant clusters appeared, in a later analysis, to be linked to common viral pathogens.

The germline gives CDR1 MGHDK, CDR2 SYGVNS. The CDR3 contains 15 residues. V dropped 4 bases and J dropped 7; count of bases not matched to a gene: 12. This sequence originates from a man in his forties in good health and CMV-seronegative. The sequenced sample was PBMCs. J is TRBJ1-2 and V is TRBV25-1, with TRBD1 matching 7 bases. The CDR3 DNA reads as TGTGCCAGCAGTGGAATGGGGCAGGGGGTGGGTGGCTACACCTTC. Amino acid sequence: CASSGMGQGVGGYTF.